The 3 T cell receptor beta chains below all came from one sample that was sequenced in a study of control samples from healthy donors and cancer patients. The assay was immunoSEQ multiplex PCR, and TCRdb's table has in-frame clones only and misses some. The table lists 54,000 or so clones, 85% to 95% of them singletons. Sequenced: blood. These receptors originate from a man under 40 in good health.

This clone has just one count. The V and J genes are TRBV19 and TRBJ2-1; 12 positions match TRBD2. The germline gives CDR1 LNHDA, CDR2 SQIVND (reference sequence). V gave up 8 bases and J gave up 0 bases; unmatched junction bases: 8. The CDR3 is 17 amino acids. The CDR3 nucleotides are TGTGCCAGTCGCCGACTAGCGGGAGATCACTCCTACAATGAGCAGTTCTTC. Translating gives CASRRLAGDHSYNEQFF.

V and J are TRBV7-8 and TRBJ2-1, with D unclear. The germline V gene encodes CDR1 SGHVS and CDR2 FQNEAQ. Trimming stripped 3 bases from V and 8 bases from J, with 14 bases between. The CDR3 has 14 residues. The CDR3, as DNA: TGTGCCAGCAGCTTGGGGTTAGCATCGGATGAGCAGTTCTTC. It specifies CASSLGLASDEQFF.

The chain combines TRBV5-5 with TRBJ1-1; 8 nucleotides match TRBD1. The germline gives CDR1 SGHKS, CDR2 YYEKEE (reference sequence). The trim removed 1 base at V and 6 bases at J, leaving 8 bases unmatched. The CDR3 loop spans 15 amino acids. Here the CDR3 reads CASSLFGQGLPEAFF. In DNA, the CDR3 is TGTGCCAGCAGCTTGTTTGGACAGGGATTACCTGAAGCTTTCTTT.